These T cell receptor beta chains were read from a single sample in a study of CD4 T cells in relation to SARS-CoV-2 and coronaviruses. Clones were sequenced by immunoSEQ multiplex PCR, and TCRdb holds only the in-frame ones, with some missing. The sample holds some 40,000 clones; approximately 80% are singletons and the top ten take 6.6%. What these receptors recognize is not known. The sequenced material came from naive CD4+ T cells from PBMCs, cultured in vitro. These receptors were taken from an adult with COVID-19. CDR3s include the opening cysteine and the closing phenylalanine or tryptophan. A D gene is named only where the DNA matches it firmly. Only part of the rows carry a size: once, few, many, or a class if the clone is expanded.

.	TRBV7-3	TRBJ2-1	few	TGTGCCAGCAGCTTAAACGCAGGGCACTCCTACAATGAGCAGTTCTTC	CASSLNAGHSYNEQFF
TRBD1	TRBV6-5	TRBJ1-1	.	TGTGCCAGCAGGAGAACAGGGGACACTGAAGCTTTCTTT	CASRRTGDTEAFF
TRBD1	TRBV5-1	TRBJ2-1	.	TGCGCCAGCAGCTTGGCCACAGGGGGCTACAATGAGCAGTTCTTC	CASSLATGGYNEQFF
.	TRBV27	TRBJ2-3	.	TGTGCCAGCAGTTTATGGTCTAGCACAGATACGCAGTATTTT	CASSLWSSTDTQYF
.	TRBV5-1	TRBJ2-1	.	TGCGCCAGCAGGCGGGGCGGGGACTACAATGAGCAGTTCTTC	CASRRGGDYNEQFF
.	TRBV5-4	TRBJ2-1	few	TGTGCCAGCAGCCCGCGAGCGGTAACCTACAATGAGCAGTTCTTC	CASSPRAVTYNEQFF
.	TRBV9	TRBJ2-2	.	TGTGCCAGCAGCATCAGGGGGGAAAAGGGTGTCGGGGAGCTGTTTTTT	CASSIRGEKGVGELFF
TRBD2	TRBV25-1	TRBJ2-3	.	TGTGCCAGCAGTCCTGGACTAGCGGGAAGGGGAGATACGCAGTATTTT	CASSPGLAGRGDTQYF
TRBD2	TRBV28	TRBJ2-3	.	TGTGCCAGCAGCCTCCCAGGCGGGGGTGTGTCAGATACGCAGTATTTT	CASSLPGGGVSDTQYF
.	TRBV11-2	TRBJ1-2	.	TGTGCCAGCAGCTCCGAGGCCTATGGCTACACCTTC	CASSSEAYGYTF
.	TRBV5-1	TRBJ2-3	once	TGCGCCAGCAGCCCAGAGGGCAGGACTAGGGGGGGTCGGCAGTATTTT	CASSPEGRTRGGRQYF
.	TRBV7-9	TRBJ1-2	.	TGTGCCAGCAGCTTGACAGGAGTAGGTGGCTACACCTTC	CASSLTGVGGYTF
TRBD1	TRBV24-1	TRBJ2-7	.	TGTGCCACCAGTGACCCCGGGACAGGGGGACCCTACGAGCAGTACTTC	CATSDPGTGGPYEQYF
TRBD1	TRBV11-2	TRBJ2-2	.	TGTGCCAGCAGCACCGGGACAGGGAGGGGGGAGCTGTTTTTT	CASSTGTGRGELFF
.	TRBV2	TRBJ2-5	.	TGTGCCAGCGGAAGGGAGACCCAGTACTTC	CASGRETQYF
.	TRBV7-3	TRBJ2-1	.	TGTGCCAGCAGCTCAATGACTACCAGGGAGTCCAAGTTCTTC	CASSSMTTRESKFF
.	TRBV28	TRBJ2-7	.	TGTGCCAGCAGACTGTTAGACGAGCAGTACTTC	CASRLLDEQYF
.	TRBV18	TRBJ1-3	once	TGTGCCAGCTCACCTGCCCGAATATTCTCTGGAAACACCATATATTTT	CASSPARIFSGNTIYF
.	TRBV5-4	TRBJ1-2	few	TGTGCCAGCAGCTTGGCCAGTAGAGAAAACTATGGCTACACCTTC	CASSLASRENYGYTF
TRBD1	TRBV7-2	TRBJ2-7	.	TGTGCCAGCAGCTTGGACAGGGGGTCCGAGCAGTACTTC	CASSLDRGSEQYF
.	TRBV5-6	TRBJ2-3	.	TGTGCCAGCAGCTGGACGGCGGGGATGGGGGATACGCAGTATTTT	CASSWTAGMGDTQYF
TRBD1	TRBV28	TRBJ2-7	.	TGTGCCAGCAGTTTTGACAGGGGGCGCGAGCAGTACTTC	CASSFDRGREQYF
TRBD2	TRBV6-5	TRBJ2-7	once	TGTGCCAGCAGTCAGACTAGCGGGAGGTCGGGGCAGTACTTC	CASSQTSGRSGQYF
TRBD2	TRBV7-8	TRBJ2-3	.	TGTGCCAGCAGCTTGGGGAGGGGCGATACGCAGTATTTT	CASSLGRGDTQYF
.	TRBV15	TRBJ2-3	.	TGTGCCACCAGCACGAGGGAAAGATCTAGCACAGATACGCAGTATTTT	CATSTRERSSTDTQYF
TRBD2	TRBV19	TRBJ2-3	.	TGTGCCAGTAGCCAGGCGGGGGGGGTCACAGATACGCAGTATTTT	CASSQAGGVTDTQYF
TRBD1	TRBV9	TRBJ2-7	.	TGTGCCAGCAGCACAATGGGACAGGGGGACCACGAGCAGTACTTC	CASSTMGQGDHEQYF
.	TRBV28	TRBJ2-1	once	TGTGCCAGCAAGTTTAGGATAGGGGGCGGGATTACCTACAATGAGCAGTTCTTC	CASKFRIGGGITYNEQFF
.	TRBV5-1	TRBJ2-6	.	TGCGCCAGCAGCTTAACAGGGTCCAGGGCCAACGTCCTGACTTTC	CASSLTGSRANVLTF
.	TRBV9	TRBJ2-7	.	TGTGCCAGCAGCGAACTACCGGGACCGCCATACGAGCAGTACTTC	CASSELPGPPYEQYF
TRBD1	TRBV5-1	TRBJ1-6	.	TGCGCCAGCAGAATCGACAGGGTACACAATTCACCCCTCCACTTT	CASRIDRVHNSPLHF
.	TRBV28	TRBJ2-1	.	TGTGCCAGCAGTTTTTTAGCTGTGGCCTACAATGAGCAGTTCTTC	CASSFLAVAYNEQFF